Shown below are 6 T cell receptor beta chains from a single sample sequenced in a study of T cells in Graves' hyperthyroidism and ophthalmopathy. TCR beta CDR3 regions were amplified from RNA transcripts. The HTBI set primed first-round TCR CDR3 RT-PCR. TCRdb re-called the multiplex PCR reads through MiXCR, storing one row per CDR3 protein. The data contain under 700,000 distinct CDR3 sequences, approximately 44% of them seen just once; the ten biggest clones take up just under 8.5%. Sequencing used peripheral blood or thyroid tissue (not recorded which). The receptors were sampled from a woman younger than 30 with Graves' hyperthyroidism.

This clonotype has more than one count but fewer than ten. In DNA, the CDR3 is TGCAGTGCTAGAGGTTGGGACACAGGGGTGGACGAGCAGTACTTC. Its protein product is CSARGWDTGVDEQYF. The chain employs TRBV20-1 and TRBJ2-7; 7 bases match TRBD1. CDR3 length: 15 residues. Trimming removed 1 base from V and 5 bases from J; junction bases left unmatched: 11. Germline CDR1 reads DFQATT; CDR2 reads SNEGSKA (reference sequence).

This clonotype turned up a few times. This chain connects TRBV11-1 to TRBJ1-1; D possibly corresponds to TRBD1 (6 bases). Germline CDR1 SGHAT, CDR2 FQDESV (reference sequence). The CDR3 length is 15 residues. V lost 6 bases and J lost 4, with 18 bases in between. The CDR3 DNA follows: TGTGCCAGCAGGGGGGGGGACACCTTGAGCACTGAAGCTTTCTTT. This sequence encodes CASRGGDTLSTEAFF.

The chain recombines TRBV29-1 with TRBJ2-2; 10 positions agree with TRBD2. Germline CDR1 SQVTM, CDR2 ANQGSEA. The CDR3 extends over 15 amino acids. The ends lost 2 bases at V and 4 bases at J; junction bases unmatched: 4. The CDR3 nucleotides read TGCAGCGTTGAAAAAGCGGGAGGGCTCACCGGGGAGCTGTTTTTT. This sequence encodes CSVEKAGGLTGELFF.

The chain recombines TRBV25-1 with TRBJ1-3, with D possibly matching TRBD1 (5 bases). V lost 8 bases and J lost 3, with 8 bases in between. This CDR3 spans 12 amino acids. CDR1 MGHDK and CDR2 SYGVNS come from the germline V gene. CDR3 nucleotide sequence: TGTGCCAGCGAGGACATTGGAAACACCATATATTTT. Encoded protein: CASEDIGNTIYF.

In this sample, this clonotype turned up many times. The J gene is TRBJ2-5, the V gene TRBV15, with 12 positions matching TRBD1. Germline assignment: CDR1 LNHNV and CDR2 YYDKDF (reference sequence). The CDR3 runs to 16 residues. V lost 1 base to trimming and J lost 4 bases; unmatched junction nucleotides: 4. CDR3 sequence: CATSRGGQGAGETQYF. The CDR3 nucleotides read TGTGCCACCAGCAGAGGGGGACAGGGGGCGGGAGAGACCCAGTACTTC.

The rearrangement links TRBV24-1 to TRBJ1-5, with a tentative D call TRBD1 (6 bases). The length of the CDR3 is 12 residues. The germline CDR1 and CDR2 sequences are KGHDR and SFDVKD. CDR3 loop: CARGGSNQPQHF. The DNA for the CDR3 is TGTGCTAGAGGGGGTAGCAATCAGCCCCAGCATTTT.